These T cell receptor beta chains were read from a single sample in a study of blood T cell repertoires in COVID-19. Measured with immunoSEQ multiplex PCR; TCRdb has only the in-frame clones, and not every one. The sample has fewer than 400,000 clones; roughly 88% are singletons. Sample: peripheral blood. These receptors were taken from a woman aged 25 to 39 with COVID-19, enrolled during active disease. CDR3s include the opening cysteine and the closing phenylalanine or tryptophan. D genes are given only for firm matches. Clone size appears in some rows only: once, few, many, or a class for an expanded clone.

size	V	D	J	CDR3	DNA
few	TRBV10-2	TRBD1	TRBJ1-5	CASQGQGLYSNQPQHYPHF	TGCGCCAGCCAGGGACAGGGGCTCTATAGCAATCAGCCCCAGCACTATCCGCATTTT
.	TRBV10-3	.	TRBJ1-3	CAISESKTGLSGNTIYF	TGTGCCATCAGTGAGTCAAAGACAGGCCTCTCTGGAAACACCATATATTTT
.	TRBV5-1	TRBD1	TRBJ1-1	CASSSGTGNTEAFF	TGCGCCAGCAGCTCCGGGACAGGCAACACTGAAGCTTTCTTT
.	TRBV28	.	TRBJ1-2	CASSLKVGANYGYTF	TGTGCCAGCAGTTTAAAGGTTGGAGCTAACTATGGCTACACCTTC
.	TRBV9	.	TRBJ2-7	CASSATAQGEQYF	TGTGCCAGCAGCGCCACGGCTCAGGGGGAGCAGTACTTC
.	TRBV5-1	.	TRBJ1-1	CASSLGSGNTEAFF	TGCGCCAGCAGCTTGGGTAGCGGGAACACTGAAGCTTTCTTT
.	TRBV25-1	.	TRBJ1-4	CASSESSISWEKLFF	TGTGCCAGCAGTGAATCGAGCATCTCCTGGGAAAAACTGTTTTTT
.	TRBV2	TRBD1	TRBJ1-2	CASNLQGPSNYGYTF	TGTGCCAGCAACTTACAGGGGCCCTCTAACTATGGCTACACCTTC
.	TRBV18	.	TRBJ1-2	CASGEAQKINYGYTF	TGTGCCAGCGGAGAGGCCCAGAAGATAAACTATGGCTACACCTTC
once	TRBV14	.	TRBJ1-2	CASSQTGGTGLRYTF	TGTGCCAGCAGCCAAACAGGCGGTACCGGGCTCCGGTACACCTTC